This T cell receptor beta chain came from a study of shared clonotypes between healthy human individuals. The data were produced by immunoSEQ multiplex PCR, yet TCRdb's version contains in-frame clones alone and is incomplete. The sample holds roughly 2.5 million clones, 90% to 95% seen once. The CDR3 is 12 amino acids. Trimming left V 5 bases short and J 9 bases short, with 11 bases between. Germline assignment: CDR1 ENHRY and CDR2 SYGVKD. The sample taken for sequencing was naive CD4+ T cells sorted from blood. Subset meaning: CD45RA+ positively selected. The receptor was isolated from a man aged 18 to 30 in good health. The gene calls are TRBV10-3 and TRBJ2-1, with a tentative D call TRBD2 (5 bases). The CDR3 DNA reads TGTGCCATCAGTACTGCCGGGGTTGAGCAGTTCTTC. Its protein is CAISTAGVEQFF.